One and the same sample provided the 16 T cell receptor beta chains below, sequenced in a study of Graves' ophthalmopathy and Graves' hyperthyroidism. The authors amplified TCR beta CDR3 regions from RNA transcripts. The first-round RT-PCR employed HTBI primers together with the Qiagen OneStep RT-PCR kit. A multiplex PCR was then performed as the second round. Using its own MiXCR run on the multiplex PCR reads, TCRdb lists one record per CDR3 protein. This table holds 450,000 to 600,000 distinct CDR3 sequences, under 45% found once. Sequencing was performed on peripheral blood or thyroid tissue (not recorded which). Receptors originate from an adult man with Graves' hyperthyroidism.

This sequence joins TRBV29-1 and TRBJ2-2; 14 nucleotides match TRBD2. CDR3 length equals 15 residues. V was pared by 7 bases and J by 4 bases, with 5 bases of the junction left unmatched. Germline-derived CDR1 and CDR2 are SQVTM and ANQGSEA. The CDR3 is CSGGLAGVPTGELFF. DNA for the CDR3: TGCAGCGGGGGACTAGCGGGAGTTCCCACCGGGGAGCTGTTTTTT.

The chain couples TRBV9 to TRBJ2-5; tentative D call: TRBD2 (5 bases). This CDR3 region has 15 residues. V lost 5 bases and J 0 bases, leaving 14 bases between the germline ends. Per the germline V gene, CDR1 is SGDLS and CDR2 is YYNGEE. The CDR3 loop reads CASSYGVEYQETQYF. Here the CDR3 DNA reads TGTGCCAGCAGTTACGGGGTTGAGTACCAAGAGACCCAGTACTTC.

The table lists this clonotype with many counts. The J gene is TRBJ1-1, the V gene TRBV29-1, with 7 bases matching TRBD1. Germline values: CDR1 SQVTM, CDR2 ANQGSEA. The CDR3 runs 13 residues. V lost 6 bases to trimming and J lost 4 bases; unmatched junction nucleotides: 8. CDR3 region: CSVTRTGSTEAFF. CDR3 coding DNA: TGCAGCGTGACCAGGACAGGCAGCACTGAAGCTTTCTTT.

This clonotype was seen ten or more times. V is TRBV5-4 and J is TRBJ2-2; TRBD1 agrees at 9 bases. The CDR3 length is 16 residues. The germline CDR1 and CDR2 sequences are SGHNT and YYREEE (reference sequence). V lost 9 bases to trimming and J lost 2 bases; unmatched junction nucleotides: 11. The CDR3 is CATLDKTGGNTGELFF. Written as DNA, the CDR3 is TGTGCCACCCTAGACAAGACAGGGGGTAACACCGGGGAGCTGTTTTTT.

This clonotype was picked up a small number of times. The CDR3 protein is CASSVASSGGYTF. The CDR3 coding sequence is TGTGCCAGCAGCGTAGCCTCCTCAGGTGGCTACACCTTC. The chain uses TRBV9 and TRBJ1-2, with D unresolved. CDR3 length: 13 residues. Trimming removed 0 bases at V and 7 bases at J, with 10 bases between. Germline-derived CDR1 and CDR2 are SGDLS and YYNGEE.

The chain combines TRBV10-3 with TRBJ2-1, with 8 bases aligning to TRBD1. This CDR3 spans 15 amino acids. J gave up 1 base and V 3 bases, and 2 bases lay outside the gene matches. CDR1 ENHRY and CDR2 SYGVKD come from the germline V gene. The CDR3: CAISDRDRSYNEQFF. DNA of the CDR3: TGTGCCATCAGTGACAGGGACAGGTCCTACAATGAGCAGTTCTTC.

This clonotype was recorded many times. V gene TRBV29-1 combines with J gene TRBJ1-2; 8 nucleotides line up with TRBD1. This CDR3 is 12 amino acids long. Germline V gene lookup returns CDR1 SQVTM and CDR2 ANQGSEA. With V trimmed by 6 bases and J by 7 bases, 7 bases remained unmatched. The CDR3 nucleotides read TGCAGCGTACTGACAGGGGAGAGTGGCTACACCTTC. Encoded protein: CSVLTGESGYTF.

V is TRBV5-1 and J is TRBJ2-5, with 7 bases identical to TRBD2. Germline-derived CDR1 and CDR2 are SGHRS and YFSETQ. The CDR3 is made up of 14 amino acids. Trimming cost V 3 bases and J 5 bases; bases outside gene matches: 7. The CDR3 sequence is CASSWGAGVETQYF. The CDR3 DNA reads TGCGCCAGCAGCTGGGGCGCGGGAGTGGAGACCCAGTACTTC.

The V and J genes are TRBV27 and TRBJ2-7, with 10 nucleotides matching TRBD1. This CDR3 is 15 amino acids long. The J segment lost 3 bases and the V segment lost 5 bases, leaving 7 bases of the junction unmatched. CDR1 and CDR2 from the germline V gene are MNHEY and SMNVEV (reference sequence). In DNA, the CDR3 is TGTGCCAGCAGTGGCACCCGGGACAGGGGCTACGAGCAGTACTTC. Protein sequence: CASSGTRDRGYEQYF.

The sample holds many counts of this clonotype. The chain is built from TRBV15 and TRBJ1-1, with a tentative D call TRBD1 (5 bases). The CDR3 covers 14 residues. The germline CDR1 and CDR2 sequences are LNHNV and YYDKDF (reference sequence). Trimming took off 3 bases at V and 2 bases at J, with 10 bases between the two ends. This CDR3 is CATSRAGKNTEAFF. The CDR3 nucleotides read TGTGCCACCAGCAGGGCAGGGAAAAACACTGAAGCTTTCTTT. Drawing the rest from reference TRBV15 and TRBJ1-1, the complete variable domain is DAMVIQNPRYQVTQFGKPVTLSCSQTLNHNVMYWYQQKSSQAPKLLFHYYDKDFNNEADTPDNFQSRRPNTSFCFLDIRSPGLGDTAMYLCATSRAGKNTEAFFGQGTRLTVV.

This clonotype came up many times. The genes are TRBV4-2 and TRBJ2-7, with 10 bases lining up with TRBD1. Trimming took 2 bases from V and 3 from J; bases not matched to a gene: 4. CDR3 length: 15 amino acids. Germline CDR1 reads LGHNA; CDR2 reads YNFKEQ. The CDR3: CASSQPGQGDYEQYF. DNA of the CDR3: TGTGCCAGCAGCCAACCAGGACAGGGGGACTACGAGCAGTACTTC.

Only a few counts were recorded for this clonotype. This chain connects TRBV20-1 to TRBJ2-7; D may be TRBD1 (6 bases). Trimming cost V 2 bases and J 3 bases, with 11 bases left between them. CDR1 and CDR2 (germline): DFQATT, SNEGSKA (reference sequence). The CDR3 runs to 13 residues. The chain's CDR3 is CSARLSTGYEQYF. The DNA of the CDR3 is TGCAGTGCTAGACTTTCGACAGGCTACGAGCAGTACTTC.

This clonotype was found many times. The gene calls are TRBV5-1 and TRBJ2-7; D is undetermined. This CDR3 spans 14 amino acids. CDR1 SGHRS and CDR2 YFSETQ come from the germline V gene. V lost 4 bases to trimming and J lost 2 bases, with 13 bases between them. CDR3 in amino acids: CASSPQQATYEQYF. In DNA form, the CDR3 reads TGCGCCAGCAGCCCCCAGCAGGCTACCTACGAGCAGTACTTC.

Notes on this clonotype: A clone one base away is much larger, so this may be a read error. The V and J genes are TRBV20-1 and TRBJ1-1; 7 bases fit TRBD1. CDR1 and CDR2 from the germline V gene are DFQATT and SNEGSKA (reference sequence). This CDR3 contains 19 residues. The CDR3 protein is CNASFLRGGVASRNTEAFF. As DNA, the CDR3 is TGCAATGCTAGTTTCCTCCGAGGGGGCGTAGCGAGTCGGAACACTGAAGCTTTCTTT.

The chain combines TRBV29-1 with TRBJ1-2; the D gene is possibly TRBD1 (6 bases). This CDR3 has 11 residues. Between the trimmed V and J ends, which lost 1 base and 6 bases, there was a span of 6 bases. Germline V gene data show CDR1 as SQVTM and CDR2 as ANQGSEA. DNA of the CDR3: TGCAGCGTTGAAGGGGGGCATGGCTACACCTTC. This encodes CSVEGGHGYTF.

This clonotype was seen a handful of times. The gene calls are TRBV7-8 and TRBJ1-1; 7 nucleotides align to TRBD1. Germline V gives CDR1 SGHVS, CDR2 FQNEAQ. Unmatched junction bases numbered 6, after V lost 3 bases and J lost 5 bases. The CDR3 runs to 14 residues. CDR3 in DNA: TGTGCCAGCAGCTTGCAGGGGGAATGGACTGAAGCTTTCTTT. Amino acid sequence: CASSLQGEWTEAFF.